This T cell receptor beta chain was recorded in a study of blood T cell repertoires in COVID-19. Study background: Spain, Italy and the United States supplied samples that represented acute and convalescent COVID-19.

In germline, CDR1 is WNHNN, CDR2 SYGVQD (reference sequence). The V and J ends lost 3 bases and 0 bases respectively, with 9 bases between them. The CDR3 is made up of 15 amino acids. Profiling relied on immunoSEQ multiplex PCR, and the TCRdb table lists in-frame clones only, not all of them. The sample has 150,000 to 200,000 clones; about 85% are singletons. The source of this sequence is a man between 65 and 85 years old with active or convalescent COVID-19. Material: peripheral blood. V and J are TRBV10-1 and TRBJ2-1; no clear D gene. CDR3 DNA sequence: TGCGCCAGCAGTGAATCTCCCGGCTCCTACAATGAGCAGTTCTTC. Its translation: CASSESPGSYNEQFF.